This T cell receptor beta chain was captured by sequencing in a study of T cells in narcolepsy. About the study: Healthy controls were enrolled alongside patients with narcolepsy type 1 or type 2.

Notes on this clone: What it recognizes is unknown.

Clones were sequenced by immunoSEQ multiplex PCR, and TCRdb holds only the in-frame ones, with some missing. The sample has 7,000 to 10,000 clones; about 56% are singletons. The CDR3 runs 14 residues. J gave up 1 base and V 5 bases, and 3 bases lay outside the gene matches. The germline CDR1 and CDR2 sequences are SEHNR and FQNEAQ (reference sequence). Points from the study as a whole: Autoreactive clonotypes reportedly recurred in blood of same and different patients, not controls. Autoreactive HCRT-specific and TRIB2-specific clonotypes were marked in same-patient CSF-versus-blood CD4+ comparisons.

The sample comprised CD45RA- memory CD8+ T cells from PBMCs. The TCR sequence derives from a human donor with narcolepsy. The V and J genes are TRBV7-9 and TRBJ1-1; 8 bases agree with TRBD1. This CDR3 reads CASSAGQGNTEAFF. The CDR3 bases are TGTGCCAGCAGCGCAGGACAGGGGAACACTGAAGCTTTCTTT. The full variable domain, rest sourced from reference TRBV7-9 and TRBJ1-1, is DTGVSQNPRHKITKRGQNVTFRCDPISEHNRLYWYRQTLGQGPEFLTYFQNEAQLEKSRLLSDRFSAERPKGSFSTLEIQRTEQGDSAMYLCASSAGQGNTEAFFGQGTRLTVV.